This entry lists 12 T cell receptor beta chains sequenced from one sample in a study of cytomegalovirus exposure and HLA in healthy donors. The table came from immunoSEQ multiplex PCR; TCRdb's copy has only in-frame clones and leaves some out. The sample carries around 400,000 clones, about nine tenths recorded once. Sequencing was carried out using PBMCs. These receptors were taken from a woman under 30 in good health and CMV-seronegative.

The rearrangement joins TRBV7-9 to TRBJ2-7; 8 bases match TRBD1. The CDR3 is 13 residues long. Germline values: CDR1 SEHNR, CDR2 FQNEAQ (reference sequence). J was trimmed by 5 bases and V by 3 bases; bases with no gene match: 3. CDR3 region: CASSLGTGHEQYF. CDR3 sequence (DNA): TGTGCCAGCAGCTTGGGGACAGGACACGAGCAGTACTTC.

This clone was recorded once. V is TRBV30 and J is TRBJ2-7; TRBD2 agrees at 11 bases. CDR3 size: 14 residues. CDR1 GTSNPN and CDR2 SVGIG come from the germline V gene (reference sequence). With V trimmed by 7 bases and J by 5 bases, 10 bases remained unmatched. CDR3 nucleotide sequence: TGTGCCTTGGACTTAGCGGGAGGGAGGGACGAGCAGTACTTC. It codes for CALDLAGGRDEQYF.

The chain recombines TRBV15 with TRBJ1-3; no firm D call. V was trimmed by 1 base and J by 0 bases, leaving 16 bases between them. Germline V lookup: CDR1 LNHNV, CDR2 YYDKDF (reference sequence). This CDR3 comprises 18 residues. CDR3 protein: CATSRVGEDLFSGNTIYF. CDR3 DNA sequence: TGTGCCACCAGCAGAGTCGGGGAGGATTTATTCTCTGGAAACACCATATATTTT.

The CDR3 nucleotides read TGTGCCAGCAGCTTCCGCGAGGGGCCCCAGCATTTT. It yields the protein CASSFREGPQHF. The V and J genes are TRBV7-9 and TRBJ1-5, with no clear D. The ends were cut back, 3 bases at V and 9 bases at J, with 9 bases in the middle. In germline, CDR1 is SEHNR, CDR2 FQNEAQ (reference sequence). This CDR3 is built from 12 residues.

The rearrangement joins TRBV28 to TRBJ2-3; 11 positions match TRBD2. This CDR3 contains 18 residues. The germline gives CDR1 MDHEN, CDR2 SYDVKM. V gave up 6 bases and J gave up 0 bases; unmatched junction bases: 11. The DNA for the CDR3 is TGTGCCAGCAGCCCGGGACTAGCGGCACTTAGTAGCACAGATACGCAGTATTTT. Its protein product is CASSPGLAALSSTDTQYF.

This chain uses TRBV27 with TRBJ2-3, with D hard to call. Between the trimmed V and J ends, which lost 10 bases and 0 bases, there was a span of 14 bases. This CDR3 has 14 amino acids. Germline V gives CDR1 MNHEY, CDR2 SMNVEV (reference sequence). CDR3 DNA sequence: TGTGCCATCGCGGCCCGGGTGAGCACAGATACGCAGTATTTT. Translated, it gives CAIAARVSTDTQYF.

The chain uses TRBV13 and TRBJ2-3, with D maybe TRBD1 (5 bases). Germline V gives CDR1 PRHDT, CDR2 FYEKMQ (reference sequence). The CDR3 sequence is 17 residues long. Trimming shortened V by 7 bases and J by 6 bases, and 26 bases separated the two germline ends. The CDR3 nucleotides read TGTGCCAGCATTCCCGCCCCCGACAGAGATCATTGGGATACGCAGTATTTT. Translating gives CASIPAPDRDHWDTQYF.

The gene calls are TRBV19 and TRBJ2-1; 7 nucleotides agree with TRBD2. CDR3 length equals 14 residues. After removal of 7 bases from V and 3 bases from J, the junction contained 6 bases not matched to a gene. The germline V gene has CDR1 LNHDA and CDR2 SQIVND (reference sequence). This chain's CDR3 is CASITGGHYNEQFF. CDR3 nucleotide sequence: TGTGCCAGTATTACGGGAGGACACTACAATGAGCAGTTCTTC. The full variable domain, in which reference TRBV19 and TRBJ2-1 provide the parts outside the CDR3, is DGGITQSPKYLFRKEGQNVTLSCEQNLNHDAMYWYRQDPGQGLRLIYYSQIVNDFQKGDIAEGYSVSREKKESFPLTVTSAQKNPTAFYLCASITGGHYNEQFFGPGTRLTVL.

The V call is TRBV30, the J call TRBJ2-5; D possibly corresponds to TRBD2 (5 bases). There are 12 residues in the CDR3. Germline assignment: CDR1 GTSNPN and CDR2 SVGIG (reference sequence). Trimming stripped 4 bases from V and 0 bases from J, with 6 bases between. The CDR3 here is CAWTGDQETQYF. The CDR3 nucleotides read TGTGCCTGGACCGGGGACCAAGAGACCCAGTACTTC.

The genes are TRBV20-1 and TRBJ2-5; D ambiguous. Germline-derived CDR1 and CDR2 are DFQATT and SNEGSKA (reference sequence). V was trimmed by 3 bases and J by 5 bases, leaving 4 bases between them. The CDR3 covers 10 residues. The CDR3 nucleotides read TGCAGTGCTAGCCAGGAGACCCAGTACTTC. Residues: CSASQETQYF.

In this sample, this clone turned up once. This chain uses TRBV27 with TRBJ1-1; 8 nucleotides match TRBD1. This CDR3 has 15 residues. V lost 4 bases to trimming and J lost 2 bases; unmatched junction nucleotides: 6. From germline, CDR1 is MNHEY and CDR2 SMNVEV (reference sequence). CDR3 DNA: TGTGCCAGCAGTTATCTGGGACAGGAAAACACTGAAGCTTTCTTT. Translated: CASSYLGQENTEAFF.

This clone was detected a few times. CDR3 amino acids: CASRGLRGSNQPQHF. The CDR3 DNA reads TGTGCCAGCAGGGGGCTCAGGGGTAGCAATCAGCCCCAGCATTTT. The chain carries TRBV2 and TRBJ1-5; possible D gene TRBD1, 6 bases. Trimming took off 6 bases at V and 0 bases at J, with 12 bases between the two ends. Germline values: CDR1 SNHLY, CDR2 FYNNEI. This CDR3 has 15 amino acids.